Listed here are 30 T cell receptor beta chains from one sample, sequenced in a study of identifying expanded T cells in peripheral blood. This table comes from immunoSEQ multiplex PCR, and its TCRdb copy is limited to in-frame clones, with some not included. Of around 120,000 clones detected, 85% to 90% appear once; the ten largest clones hold about a sixth. The specimen was blood. The receptors were gathered from a person aged 18 to 75 in good health.

The chain joins TRBV5-4 to TRBJ2-7; D is possibly TRBD2 (6 bases). This CDR3 spans 13 amino acids. Germline CDR1 SGHNT, CDR2 YYREEE (reference sequence). Trimming cost V 4 bases and J 3 bases, with 11 bases left between them. The CDR3 coding sequence is TGTGCCAGCAGCCGGGACTCCCGCTACGAGCAGTACTTC. Protein sequence: CASSRDSRYEQYF.

The chain is built from TRBV20-1 and TRBJ1-6; unclear D gene. This CDR3 is 11 amino acids long. The germline gives CDR1 DFQATT, CDR2 SNEGSKA (reference sequence). The germline V and J ends were trimmed by 2 bases and 9 bases, with 5 bases remaining between them. CDR3 nucleotide sequence: TGCAGTGCTAGACTCATTTCACCCCTCCACTTT. This gives the protein CSARLISPLHF.

In regard to this clone: One end of the junction does not line up with germline, which may come from a read error. The V call is TRBV11-3, the J call TRBJ2-7; perhaps TRBD1 as D (6 bases). Germline V gene lookup returns CDR1 SGHNT and CDR2 YENEEA. CDR3 length: 14 amino acids. The CDR3 region is CANSHTGSSYEQYF. The CDR3 DNA follows: TGTGCCAACAGCCACACAGGGAGCTCCTACGAGCAGTACTTC.

This clone was picked up one time. V gene TRBV5-1 combines with J gene TRBJ1-4; no reliable D call. With 5 bases removed from V and 3 bases from J, the gap between germline ends came to 11 bases. This CDR3 comprises 14 residues. Germline lookup yields CDR1 SGHRS and CDR2 YFSETQ. The CDR3: CASSSGEANEKLFF. In DNA form, the CDR3 reads TGCGCCAGCAGTTCCGGTGAGGCTAATGAAAAACTGTTTTTT.

The chain carries TRBV7-2 and TRBJ1-2; D remains ambiguous. The CDR3 totals 13 residues. V was trimmed by 5 bases and J by 8 bases, leaving 15 bases between them. Germline V CDR1 and CDR2: SGHTA, FQGNSA. The CDR3 loop is CASSQSLSQGYTF. DNA for the CDR3: TGTGCCAGCAGCCAGTCACTCAGCCAGGGCTACACCTTC.

This chain links TRBV18 with TRBJ1-2; D unresolved. Germline V gene sequence: CDR1 KGHSH, CDR2 LQKENI. CDR3 length equals 13 residues. The germline V and J ends were trimmed by 3 bases and 3 bases, with 8 bases remaining between them. The CDR3 sequence is CASSPVGDYGYTF. DNA of the CDR3: TGTGCCAGCTCACCGGTGGGTGACTATGGCTACACCTTC.

The CDR3 nucleotides are TGTGCCAGCAGCGCAATTTGGTGGGAGACCCAGTACTTC. Its protein is CASSAIWWETQYF. This chain connects TRBV7-2 to TRBJ2-5, with D uncertain. Trimming pared 5 bases from V and 5 bases from J, leaving 12 bases between. Per the germline V gene, CDR1 is SGHTA and CDR2 is FQGNSA. This CDR3 region has 13 residues.

Regarding this clone: This sample includes further DNA sequences coding for the same CDR3. V gene TRBV6-5 combines with J gene TRBJ2-7; D is undetermined. The CDR3 contains 14 residues. Trimming removed 5 bases at V and 2 bases at J, with 13 bases between. Germline loops: CDR1 MNHEY, CDR2 SVGAGI. CDR3 sequence: CASSPVGGPYEQYF. CDR3 coding DNA: TGTGCCAGCAGTCCAGTGGGCGGTCCCTACGAGCAGTACTTC.

This sequence joins TRBV15 and TRBJ1-5, with 7 bases identical to TRBD1. The V segment lost 5 bases and the J segment 4 bases; nucleotides outside the gene matches: 8. The CDR3 spans 15 residues. Per the germline V gene, CDR1 is LNHNV and CDR2 is YYDKDF (reference sequence). The CDR3 DNA is TGTGCCACCAGCTCGCCGGGACAGCTTAATCAGCCCCAGCATTTT. Its protein product is CATSSPGQLNQPQHF.

The rearrangement uses TRBV10-3 and TRBJ2-5; 9 nucleotides align to TRBD2. V shed 5 bases, J shed 8 bases, and the junction held 3 bases outside the gene matches. Per the germline V gene, CDR1 is ENHRY and CDR2 is SYGVKD. The CDR3 contains 12 residues. This chain's CDR3 is CAISLAGETQYF. Here the CDR3 DNA reads TGTGCCATCAGTTTAGCGGGGGAAACCCAGTACTTC.

This clone has just a few counts. The chain uses TRBV13 and TRBJ1-5; weak D call: TRBD1 (6 bases). In germline, CDR1 is PRHDT, CDR2 FYEKMQ (reference sequence). The CDR3 runs 15 residues. Trimming took off 4 bases at V and 1 base at J, with 11 bases between the two ends. The CDR3 DNA reads as TGTGCCAGCAGCTATAGGGGGGGAAGCAATCAGCCCCAGCATTTT. This encodes CASSYRGGSNQPQHF.

The chain has TRBV29-1 and TRBJ1-2; tentative D call: TRBD1 (5 bases). CDR3 length: 13 residues. Trimming pared 4 bases from V and 2 bases from J, leaving 11 bases between. Germline V gene sequence: CDR1 SQVTM, CDR2 ANQGSEA. This chain's CDR3 is CSVASGQNYGYTF. The CDR3 region has the DNA TGCAGCGTTGCATCGGGGCAGAACTATGGCTACACCTTC.

The chain recombines TRBV23-1 with TRBJ1-2; 10 nucleotides line up with TRBD1. TRBV23-1 is sorted into the ORF group, with uncertain function. The CDR3 contains 15 residues. With 2 bases clipped from V and 4 bases from J, the junction kept 4 bases outside the gene matches. CDR3 sequence: CASSQAGQGSYGYTF. The CDR3 DNA is TGCGCCAGCAGTCAAGCGGGACAGGGGAGCTATGGCTACACCTTC.

This chain joins TRBV7-2 and TRBJ2-3, with a possible D match to TRBD2 (6 bases). The germline gives CDR1 SGHTA, CDR2 FQGNSA. This CDR3 has 16 residues. V shed 7 bases and J shed 5 bases, with 22 bases lying between them. CDR3 amino acids: CASNPLVGGVGDTQYF. The CDR3 bases are TGTGCCAGCAACCCCCTGGTGGGGGGAGTTGGAGATACGCAGTATTTT.

This sequence joins TRBV4-1 and TRBJ2-5; TRBD2 aligns across 12 bases. Germline-derived CDR1 and CDR2 are MGHRA and YSYEKL. The length of the CDR3 is 16 residues. V was clipped by 4 bases and J by 1 base; unmatched bases: 4. The CDR3, as DNA: TGCGCCAGCAGCCCCGGACTAGCGGGGTCCCAAGAGACCCAGTACTTC. This sequence encodes CASSPGLAGSQETQYF.

The chain's CDR3 is CASSYSGQGAYEQYF. The DNA of the CDR3 is TGTGCCAGCAGTTACTCGGGACAGGGGGCCTACGAGCAGTACTTC. This sequence joins TRBV6-5 and TRBJ2-7; 11 bases map to TRBD1. Germline loops: CDR1 MNHEY, CDR2 SVGAGI. V lost 0 bases to trimming and J lost 2 bases; unmatched junction nucleotides: 0. CDR3 length: 15 amino acids.

The V and J genes are TRBV11-2 and TRBJ1-1; no clear D. Germline values: CDR1 SGHAT, CDR2 FQNNGV. V lost 6 bases and J 2 bases, leaving 10 bases between the germline ends. The CDR3 totals 13 residues. The CDR3 nucleotides read TGTGCCAGCAGTCCCCAGGTAAACACTGAAGCTTTCTTT. It yields the protein CASSPQVNTEAFF.

This chain uses TRBV9 with TRBJ1-1; D gene uncertain. Trimming cost V 3 bases and J 4 bases, with 10 bases left between them. The germline CDR1 and CDR2 sequences are SGDLS and YYNGEE. The CDR3 length is 13 residues. DNA of the CDR3: TGTGCCAGCAGCGCTAACAGTCCCACTGAAGCTTTCTTT. This encodes CASSANSPTEAFF.

This sequence joins TRBV10-3 and TRBJ2-1; 9 bases line up with TRBD2. Trimming took 8 bases from V and 10 from J; bases not matched to a gene: 9. The germline CDR1 and CDR2 sequences are ENHRY and SYGVKD. The CDR3 contains 13 residues. Written as DNA, the CDR3 is TGTGCCATCCGAGACTCTAGCGGGGACGAGCAGTTCTTC. Amino acid sequence: CAIRDSSGDEQFF.

The genes are TRBV7-2 and TRBJ2-1; TRBD2 agrees at 11 bases. In germline, CDR1 is SGHTA, CDR2 FQGNSA. The ends lost 1 base at V and 8 bases at J; junction bases unmatched: 4. The CDR3 has 15 amino acids. CDR3 loop: CASSLDSGGAYEQFF. For the CDR3, the DNA is TGTGCCAGCAGCTTAGATAGCGGGGGGGCCTATGAGCAGTTCTTC.

The CDR3 DNA reads TGTGCCTGGAGTGGGACCGCTAACTATGGCTACACCTTC. Translation gives CAWSGTANYGYTF. The rearrangement links TRBV30 to TRBJ1-2; unclear D gene. The ends were cut back, 1 base at V and 0 bases at J, with 6 bases in the middle. The length of the CDR3 is 13 residues. Germline CDR1 reads GTSNPN; CDR2 reads SVGIG (reference sequence).

J is TRBJ2-3 and V is TRBV2, with TRBD2 matching over 9 bases. The length of the CDR3 is 15 residues. Trimming at V came to 3 bases and at J to 0 bases, leaving 1 base not matched to a gene. Germline V gene data show CDR1 as SNHLY and CDR2 as FYNNEI. CDR3 residues: CASSESGGSTDTQYF. The DNA for the CDR3 is TGTGCCAGCAGTGAGAGCGGGGGGAGCACAGATACGCAGTATTTT.

This chain uses TRBV4-1 with TRBJ1-6, with TRBD1 identical over 9 bases. Germline CDR1 reads MGHRA; CDR2 reads YSYEKL. CDR3 length: 18 amino acids. V lost 0 bases and J lost 1; bases outside the gene matches: 4. The CDR3 loop reads CASSQDATGGSYNSPLHF. The CDR3 bases are TGCGCCAGCAGCCAAGATGCGACAGGGGGATCCTATAATTCACCCCTCCACTTT.

This chain uses TRBV6-6 with TRBJ1-4; 10 positions agree with TRBD1. Germline V gene sequence: CDR1 MNHNY, CDR2 SVGAGI (reference sequence). CDR3 length: 15 residues. V was pared by 6 bases and J by 3 bases, with 4 bases of the junction left unmatched. The CDR3 sequence: CASRTGGRANEKLFF. The CDR3 coding sequence is TGTGCCAGCAGGACAGGGGGCCGAGCTAATGAAAAACTGTTTTTT.

This clone was observed once. V is TRBV6-6 and J is TRBJ1-2; 9 bases map to TRBD1. The germline V gene encodes CDR1 MNHNY and CDR2 SVGAGI (reference sequence). With 5 bases clipped from V and 2 bases from J, the junction kept 6 bases outside the gene matches. The CDR3 is 15 residues long. For the CDR3, the DNA is TGTGCCAGCAGTGGGGGACAGGGAAAAAACTATGGCTACACCTTC. Translated: CASSGGQGKNYGYTF.

The chain has TRBV12-5 and TRBJ1-5; a weak D match, TRBD1 (5 bases). In germline, CDR1 is LGHNT, CDR2 FRNRAP. V lost 0 bases, J lost 4 bases, and 16 bases lay in between. The CDR3 loop spans 17 amino acids. The CDR3 loop is CASGLVLGRVWNQPQHF. In nucleotides, the CDR3 is TGTGCTAGTGGTTTGGTACTGGGCAGGGTATGGAATCAGCCCCAGCATTTT.

The genes are TRBV6-5 and TRBJ2-1, with TRBD1 identical over 9 bases. CDR1 and CDR2 (germline): MNHEY, SVGAGI. The length of the CDR3 is 16 residues. V shed 4 bases and J 6 bases; nucleotides not matched to a gene: 10. In DNA form, the CDR3 reads TGTGCCAGCAGTTTATCCGCGGGGACAGGGAGCAATGAGCAGTTCTTC. Protein sequence: CASSLSAGTGSNEQFF.

The chain carries TRBV6-1 and TRBJ1-3; D unclear. CDR1 is MNHNS, CDR2 SASEGT, per germline. The CDR3 has 13 amino acids. The V gene lost 1 base and the J gene lost 8 bases, with 9 bases spanning the gap. CDR3 residues: CASSEEDVYTIYF. The CDR3 bases are TGTGCCAGCAGTGAAGAGGACGTTTACACCATATATTTT.

The chain recombines TRBV6-6 with TRBJ1-5; D possibly corresponds to TRBD1 (6 bases). Per the germline V gene, CDR1 is MNHNY and CDR2 is SVGAGI (reference sequence). Deletions cut 6 bases from V and 1 base from J, with 10 bases between. The CDR3 is 14 residues long. CDR3 amino acids: CASSMTGSNQPQHF. The DNA for the CDR3 is TGTGCCAGCAGCATGACAGGAAGCAATCAGCCCCAGCATTTT.

The CDR3 protein is CASSPRGGGPDTQYF. CDR3 DNA: TGTGCCAGCAGCCCCCGGGGTGGGGGGCCAGATACGCAGTATTTT. The chain carries TRBV9 and TRBJ2-3; D possibly matches TRBD1 or TRBD2 (6 bases each). The CDR3 is made up of 15 amino acids. Trimming cost V 4 bases and J 4 bases, with 16 bases left between them. Germline V gene sequence: CDR1 SGDLS, CDR2 YYNGEE.